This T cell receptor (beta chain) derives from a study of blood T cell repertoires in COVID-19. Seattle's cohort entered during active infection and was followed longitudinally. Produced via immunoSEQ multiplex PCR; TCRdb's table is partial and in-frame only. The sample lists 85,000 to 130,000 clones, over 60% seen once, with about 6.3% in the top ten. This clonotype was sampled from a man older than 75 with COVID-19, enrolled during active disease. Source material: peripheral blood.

CDR3 nucleotide sequence: TGTGCCAGCAGTTCGCCAGGGGGCGCCTACACTGAAGCTTTCTTT. As protein: CASSSPGGAYTEAFF. V is TRBV28 and J is TRBJ1-1; the match to TRBD1 covers 8 bases. Germline V gene data show CDR1 as MDHEN and CDR2 as SYDVKM. CDR3 length: 15 amino acids. The trim removed 4 bases at V and 3 bases at J, leaving 7 bases unmatched.